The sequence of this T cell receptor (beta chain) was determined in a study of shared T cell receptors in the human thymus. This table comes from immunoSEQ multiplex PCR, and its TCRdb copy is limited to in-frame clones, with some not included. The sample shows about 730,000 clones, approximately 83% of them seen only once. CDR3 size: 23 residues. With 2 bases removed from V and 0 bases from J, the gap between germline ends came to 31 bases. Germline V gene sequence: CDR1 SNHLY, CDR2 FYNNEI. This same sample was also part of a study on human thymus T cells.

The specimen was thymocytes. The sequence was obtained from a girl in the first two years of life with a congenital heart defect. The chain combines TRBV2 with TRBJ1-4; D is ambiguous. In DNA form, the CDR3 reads TGTGCCAGCAGTGAAAACCCGAGGGCCCTCACACCGGTAGTTGTCTCAACTAATGAAAAACTGTTTTTT. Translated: CASSENPRALTPVVVSTNEKLFF.